This T cell receptor beta chain was profiled in a study of shared clonotypes between healthy human individuals. About the research overall: Samples came from a couple of female and a few male donors aged 18 to 49.

The CDR3 consists of 13 residues. V was clipped by 2 bases and J by 5 bases, with 7 bases between them. The V gene's germline CDR1 is MNHEY and CDR2 SMNVEV (reference sequence). Study-wide points: The study drew on few donors, limiting represented genetic and exposure-history diversity.

CD8 cells regarded as naive lacked CD45RO, were positively chosen for CCR7, and omitted terminally differentiated effector memory CD45RA+ cells. Donors included only healthy HIV-negative adults lacking recent acute infections or vaccinations. Points on this clone: Its antigen is undetermined. Within the sample, other DNA sequences also encode this same CDR3.

Assay: immunoSEQ multiplex PCR; the TCRdb copy retains only in-frame clones and omits some. The sample contains around 2.1 million clones, 90% to 95% of which appear only once. The sequenced material came from naive CD8+ T cells from PBMCs. This sequence was found in a man aged 18 to 30 in good health. Some clones in this sample may be carry-over from other donors' samples. The chain employs TRBV27 and TRBJ2-1; D is possibly TRBD1 (5 bases). CDR3 in DNA: TGTGCCAGCAGTTTAGGACAAAACAATGAGCAGTTCTTC. It yields the protein CASSLGQNNEQFF.